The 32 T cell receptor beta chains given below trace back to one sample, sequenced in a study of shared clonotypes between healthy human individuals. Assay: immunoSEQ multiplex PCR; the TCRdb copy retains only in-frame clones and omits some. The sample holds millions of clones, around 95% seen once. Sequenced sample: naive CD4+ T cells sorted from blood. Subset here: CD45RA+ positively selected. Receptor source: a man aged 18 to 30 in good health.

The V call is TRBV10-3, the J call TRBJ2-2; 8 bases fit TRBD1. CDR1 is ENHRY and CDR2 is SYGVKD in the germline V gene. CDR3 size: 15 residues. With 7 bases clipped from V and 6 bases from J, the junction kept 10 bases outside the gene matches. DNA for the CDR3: TGTGCCATCAAACCGGGACAGGTGGATTCCGGGGAGCTGTTTTTT. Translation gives CAIKPGQVDSGELFF.

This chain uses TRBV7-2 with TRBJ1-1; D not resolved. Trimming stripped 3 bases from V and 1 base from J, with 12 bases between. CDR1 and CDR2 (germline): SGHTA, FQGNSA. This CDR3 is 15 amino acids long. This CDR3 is CASSFLPSGNTEAFF. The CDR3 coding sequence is TGTGCCAGCAGCTTCCTTCCATCGGGGAACACTGAAGCTTTCTTT.

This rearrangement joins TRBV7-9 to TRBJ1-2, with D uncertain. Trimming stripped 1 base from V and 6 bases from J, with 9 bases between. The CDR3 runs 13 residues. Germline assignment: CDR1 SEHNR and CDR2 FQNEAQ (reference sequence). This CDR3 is CASSLEEADGYTF. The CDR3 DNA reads TGTGCCAGCAGCTTAGAGGAAGCGGATGGCTACACCTTC.

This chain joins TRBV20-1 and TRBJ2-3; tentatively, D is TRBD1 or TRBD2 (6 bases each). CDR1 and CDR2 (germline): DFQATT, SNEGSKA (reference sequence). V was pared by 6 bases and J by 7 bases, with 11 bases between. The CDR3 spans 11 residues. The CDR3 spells CSAKGGNTQYF. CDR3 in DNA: TGCAGTGCCAAGGGGGGAAATACGCAGTATTTT.

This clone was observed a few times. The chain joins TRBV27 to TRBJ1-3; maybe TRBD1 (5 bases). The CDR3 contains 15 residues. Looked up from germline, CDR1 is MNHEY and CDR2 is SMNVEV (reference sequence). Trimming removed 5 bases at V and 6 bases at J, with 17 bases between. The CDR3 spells CASSLTGTESNTIYF. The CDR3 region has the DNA TGTGCCAGCAGTCTTACCGGGACGGAATCAAACACCATATATTTT.

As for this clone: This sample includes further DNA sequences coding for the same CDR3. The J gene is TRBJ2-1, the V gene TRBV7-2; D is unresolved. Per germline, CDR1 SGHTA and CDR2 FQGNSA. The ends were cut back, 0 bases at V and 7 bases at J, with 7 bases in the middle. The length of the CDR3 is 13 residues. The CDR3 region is CASSLALRNEQFF. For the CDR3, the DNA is TGTGCCAGCAGCTTAGCGCTTAGGAATGAGCAGTTCTTC.

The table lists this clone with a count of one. CDR3 nucleotides: TGCAGCGCGGGACATGGTCAGTATTTT. It translates to CSAGHGQYF. V and J are TRBV29-1 and TRBJ2-3; perhaps TRBD1 as D (6 bases). This CDR3 has 9 amino acids. Germline CDR1 SQVTM, CDR2 ANQGSEA. The V gene lost 7 bases and the J gene lost 12 bases, with 11 bases spanning the gap.

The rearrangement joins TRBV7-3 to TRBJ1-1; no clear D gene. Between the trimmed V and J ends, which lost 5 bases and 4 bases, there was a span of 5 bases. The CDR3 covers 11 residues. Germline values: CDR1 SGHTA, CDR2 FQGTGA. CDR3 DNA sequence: TGTGCCAGCAGCCCCGCCACTGAAGCTTTCTTT. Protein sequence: CASSPATEAFF. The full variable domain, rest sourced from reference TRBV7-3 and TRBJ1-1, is GAGVSQTPSNKVTEKGKYVELRCDPISGHTALYWYRQSLGQGPEFLIYFQGTGAADDSGLPNDRFFAVRPEGSVSTLKIQRTERGDSAVYLCASSPATEAFFGQGTRLTVV.

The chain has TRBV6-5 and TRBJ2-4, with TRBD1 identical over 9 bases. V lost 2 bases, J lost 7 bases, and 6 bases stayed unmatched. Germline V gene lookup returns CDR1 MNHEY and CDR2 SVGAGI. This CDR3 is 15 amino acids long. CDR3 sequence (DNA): TGTGCCAGCAGTTACAACACCGGGACAGGGAACATTCAGTACTTC. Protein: CASSYNTGTGNIQYF.

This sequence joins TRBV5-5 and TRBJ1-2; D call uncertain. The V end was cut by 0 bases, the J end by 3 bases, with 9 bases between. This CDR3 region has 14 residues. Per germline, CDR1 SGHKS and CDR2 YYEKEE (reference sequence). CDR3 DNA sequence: TGTGCCAGCAGCTTGGACAGTCAGCACTATGGCTACACCTTC. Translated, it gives CASSLDSQHYGYTF.

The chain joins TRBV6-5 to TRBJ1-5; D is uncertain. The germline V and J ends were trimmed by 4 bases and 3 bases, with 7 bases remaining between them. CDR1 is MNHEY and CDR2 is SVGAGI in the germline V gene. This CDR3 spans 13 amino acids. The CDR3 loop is CASSSQHNQPQHF. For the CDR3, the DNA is TGTGCCAGCAGTTCCCAGCACAATCAGCCCCAGCATTTT.

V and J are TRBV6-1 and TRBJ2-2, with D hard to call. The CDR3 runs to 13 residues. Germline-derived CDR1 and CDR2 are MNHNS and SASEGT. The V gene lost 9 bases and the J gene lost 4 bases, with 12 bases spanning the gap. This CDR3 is CASNPASTGELFF. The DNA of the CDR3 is TGTGCCAGTAACCCAGCGTCCACCGGGGAGCTGTTTTTT.

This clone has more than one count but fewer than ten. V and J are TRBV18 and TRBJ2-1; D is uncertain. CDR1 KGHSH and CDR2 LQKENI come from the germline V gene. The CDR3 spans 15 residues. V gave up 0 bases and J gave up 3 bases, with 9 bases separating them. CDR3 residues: CASSPPGPVYNEQFF. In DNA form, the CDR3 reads TGTGCCAGCTCACCACCAGGGCCGGTCTACAATGAGCAGTTCTTC.

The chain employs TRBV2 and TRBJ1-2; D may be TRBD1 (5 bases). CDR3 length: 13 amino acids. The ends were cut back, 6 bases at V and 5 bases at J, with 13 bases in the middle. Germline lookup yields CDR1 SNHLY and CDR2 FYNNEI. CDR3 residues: CASSSGEGYGYTF. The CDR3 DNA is TGTGCCAGCAGCTCCGGGGAGGGGTATGGCTACACCTTC.

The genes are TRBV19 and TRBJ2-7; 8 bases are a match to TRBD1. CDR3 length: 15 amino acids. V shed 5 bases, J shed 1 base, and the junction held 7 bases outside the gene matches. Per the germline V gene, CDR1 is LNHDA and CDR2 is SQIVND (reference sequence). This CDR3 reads CASSSMTGASYEQYF. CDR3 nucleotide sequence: TGTGCCAGTAGTTCTATGACAGGGGCTTCCTACGAGCAGTACTTC.

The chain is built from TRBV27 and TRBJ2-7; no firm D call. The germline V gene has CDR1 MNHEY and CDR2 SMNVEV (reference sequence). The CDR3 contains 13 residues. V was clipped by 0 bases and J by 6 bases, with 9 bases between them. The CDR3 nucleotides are TGTGCCAGCAGTTTATCGCCGCGGCTCGAGCAGTACTTC. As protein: CASSLSPRLEQYF.

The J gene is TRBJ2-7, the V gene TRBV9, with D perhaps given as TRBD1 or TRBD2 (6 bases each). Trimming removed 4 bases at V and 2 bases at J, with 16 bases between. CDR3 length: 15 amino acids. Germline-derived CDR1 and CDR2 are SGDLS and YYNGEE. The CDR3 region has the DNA TGTGCCAGCAGCTCCCGCAGGGGCGGGACCTACGAGCAGTACTTC. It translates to CASSSRRGGTYEQYF. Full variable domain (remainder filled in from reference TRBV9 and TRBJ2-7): DSGVTQTPKHLITATGQRVTLRCSPRSGDLSVYWYQQSLDQGLQFLIQYYNGEERAKGNILERFSAQQFPDLHSELNLSSLELGDSALYFCASSSRRGGTYEQYFGPGTRLTVT.

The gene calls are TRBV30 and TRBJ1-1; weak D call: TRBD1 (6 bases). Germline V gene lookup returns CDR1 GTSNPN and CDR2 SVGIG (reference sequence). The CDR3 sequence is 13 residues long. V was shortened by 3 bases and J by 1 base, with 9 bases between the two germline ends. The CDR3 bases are TGTGCCTGGAGGGACAGATGGAACACTGAAGCTTTCTTT. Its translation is CAWRDRWNTEAFF.

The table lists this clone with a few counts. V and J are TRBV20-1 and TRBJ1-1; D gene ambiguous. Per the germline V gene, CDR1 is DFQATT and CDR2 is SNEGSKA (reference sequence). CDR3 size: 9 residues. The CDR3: CSENTEAFF. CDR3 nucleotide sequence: TGCAGCGAGAACACTGAAGCTTTCTTT.

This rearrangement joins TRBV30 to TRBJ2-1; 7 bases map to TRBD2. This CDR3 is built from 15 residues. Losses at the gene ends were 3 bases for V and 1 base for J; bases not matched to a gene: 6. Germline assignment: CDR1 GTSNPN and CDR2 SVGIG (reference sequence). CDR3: CAWSPAGMSYNEQFF. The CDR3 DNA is TGTGCCTGGAGCCCAGCGGGAATGTCCTACAATGAGCAGTTCTTC.

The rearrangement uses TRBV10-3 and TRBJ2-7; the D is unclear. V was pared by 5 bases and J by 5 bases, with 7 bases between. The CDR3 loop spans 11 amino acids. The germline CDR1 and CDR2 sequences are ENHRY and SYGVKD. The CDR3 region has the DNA TGTGCCATCAGTAAAGAGGACGAGCAGTACTTC. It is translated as CAISKEDEQYF.

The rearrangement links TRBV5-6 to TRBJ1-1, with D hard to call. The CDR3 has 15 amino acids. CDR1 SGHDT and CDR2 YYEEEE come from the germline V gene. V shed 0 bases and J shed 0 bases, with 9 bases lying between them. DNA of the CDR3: TGTGCCAGCAGCTTGGCCGACACTATGAACACTGAAGCTTTCTTT. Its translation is CASSLADTMNTEAFF.

The CDR3 sequence is CASSSDGGTYEQYF. The CDR3 bases are TGTGCCAGCTCATCGGACGGCGGTACCTACGAGCAGTACTTC. The chain uses TRBV18 and TRBJ2-7; no definite D call. CDR3 length equals 14 residues. V was clipped by 5 bases and J by 2 bases, with 13 bases between them. Germline V lookup: CDR1 KGHSH, CDR2 LQKENI.

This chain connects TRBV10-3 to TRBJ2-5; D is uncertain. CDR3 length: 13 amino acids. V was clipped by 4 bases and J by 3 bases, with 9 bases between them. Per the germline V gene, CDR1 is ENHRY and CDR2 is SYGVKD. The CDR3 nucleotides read TGTGCCATCAGTGGTGGGGTGGAAGAGACCCAGTACTTC. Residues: CAISGGVEETQYF.

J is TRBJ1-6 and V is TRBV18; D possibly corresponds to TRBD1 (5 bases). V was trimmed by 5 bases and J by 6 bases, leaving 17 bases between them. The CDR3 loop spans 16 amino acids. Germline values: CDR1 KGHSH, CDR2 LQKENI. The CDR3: CASSSTRQITNSPLHF. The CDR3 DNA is TGTGCCAGCTCATCTACCCGACAGATCACTAATTCACCCCTCCACTTT. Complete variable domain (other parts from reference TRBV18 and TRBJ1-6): NAGVMQNPRHLVRRRGQEARLRCSPMKGHSHVYWYRQLPEEGLKFMVYLQKENIIDESGMPKERFSAEFPKEGPSILRIQQVVRGDSAAYFCASSSTRQITNSPLHFGNGTRLTVT.

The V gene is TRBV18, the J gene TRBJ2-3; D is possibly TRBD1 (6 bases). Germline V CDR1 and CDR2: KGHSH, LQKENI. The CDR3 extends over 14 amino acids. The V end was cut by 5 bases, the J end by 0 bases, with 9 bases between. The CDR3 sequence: CASSARGSTDTQYF. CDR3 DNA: TGTGCCAGCTCAGCTAGGGGGAGCACAGATACGCAGTATTTT. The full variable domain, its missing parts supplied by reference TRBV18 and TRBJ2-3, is NAGVMQNPRHLVRRRGQEARLRCSPMKGHSHVYWYRQLPEEGLKFMVYLQKENIIDESGMPKERFSAEFPKEGPSILRIQQVVRGDSAAYFCASSARGSTDTQYFGPGTRLTVL.

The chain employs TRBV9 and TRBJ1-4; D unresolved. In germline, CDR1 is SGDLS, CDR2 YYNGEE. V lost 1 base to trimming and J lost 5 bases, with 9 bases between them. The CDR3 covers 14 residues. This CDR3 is CASSVSGLNEKLFF. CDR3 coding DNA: TGTGCCAGCAGCGTATCTGGATTAAATGAAAAACTGTTTTTT. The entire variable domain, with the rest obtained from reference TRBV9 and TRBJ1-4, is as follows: DSGVTQTPKHLITATGQRVTLRCSPRSGDLSVYWYQQSLDQGLQFLIQYYNGEERAKGNILERFSAQQFPDLHSELNLSSLELGDSALYFCASSVSGLNEKLFFGSGTQLSVL.

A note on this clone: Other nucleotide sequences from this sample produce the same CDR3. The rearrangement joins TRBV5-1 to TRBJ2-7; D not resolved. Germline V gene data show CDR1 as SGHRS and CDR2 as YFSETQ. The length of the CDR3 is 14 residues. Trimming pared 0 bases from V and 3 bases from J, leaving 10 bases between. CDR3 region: CASSLDSGVYEQYF. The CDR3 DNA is TGCGCCAGCAGCTTGGACAGTGGGGTCTACGAGCAGTACTTC.

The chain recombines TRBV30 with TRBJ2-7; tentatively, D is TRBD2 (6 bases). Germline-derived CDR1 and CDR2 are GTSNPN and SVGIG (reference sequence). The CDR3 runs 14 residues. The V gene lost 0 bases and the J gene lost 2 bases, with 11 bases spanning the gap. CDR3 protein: CAWSVGRGPYEQYF. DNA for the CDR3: TGTGCCTGGAGTGTCGGGCGGGGTCCCTACGAGCAGTACTTC.

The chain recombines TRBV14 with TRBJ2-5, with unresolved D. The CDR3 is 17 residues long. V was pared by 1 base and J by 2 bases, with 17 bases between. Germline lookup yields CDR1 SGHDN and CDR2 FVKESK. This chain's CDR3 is CASSQGRHTAAQETQYF. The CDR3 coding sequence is TGTGCCAGCAGCCAAGGCCGTCATACGGCAGCACAAGAGACCCAGTACTTC. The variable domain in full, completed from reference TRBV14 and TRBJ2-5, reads EAGVTQFPSHSVIEKGQTVTLRCDPISGHDNLYWYRRVMGKEIKFLLHFVKESKQDESGMPNNRFLAERTGGTYSTLKVQPAELEDSGVYFCASSQGRHTAAQETQYFGPGTRLLVL.

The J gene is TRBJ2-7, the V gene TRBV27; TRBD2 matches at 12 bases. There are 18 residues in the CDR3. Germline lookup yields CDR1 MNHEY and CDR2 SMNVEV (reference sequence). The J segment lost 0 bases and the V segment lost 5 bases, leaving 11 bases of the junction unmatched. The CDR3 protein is CASSGGLAGRPSSYEQYF. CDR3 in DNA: TGTGCCAGCAGTGGTGGACTAGCGGGGCGCCCAAGCTCCTACGAGCAGTACTTC.

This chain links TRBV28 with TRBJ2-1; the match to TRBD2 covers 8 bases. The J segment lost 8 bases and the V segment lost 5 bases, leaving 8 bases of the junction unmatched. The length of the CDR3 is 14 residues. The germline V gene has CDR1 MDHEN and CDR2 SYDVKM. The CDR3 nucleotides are TGTGCCAGCAGTCTCCCGGGGGGGAGGGATGAGCAGTTCTTC. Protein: CASSLPGGRDEQFF.